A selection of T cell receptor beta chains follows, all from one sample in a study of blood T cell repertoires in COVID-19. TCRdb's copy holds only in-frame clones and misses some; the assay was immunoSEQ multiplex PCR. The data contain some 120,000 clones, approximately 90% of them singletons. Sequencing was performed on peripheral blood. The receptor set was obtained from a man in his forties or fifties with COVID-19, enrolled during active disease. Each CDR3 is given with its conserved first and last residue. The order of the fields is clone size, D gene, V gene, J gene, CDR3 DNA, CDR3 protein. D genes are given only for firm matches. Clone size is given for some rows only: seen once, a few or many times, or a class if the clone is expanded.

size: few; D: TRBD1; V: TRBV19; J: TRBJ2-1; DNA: TGTGCCAGTAGCACGCGACAGGGGCCCAATGAGCAGTTCTTC; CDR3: CASSTRQGPNEQFF
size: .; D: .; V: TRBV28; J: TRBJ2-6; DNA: TGTGCCAGCAGTGCCTATCGGGACTCTGGGGCCAACGTCCTGACTTTC; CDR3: CASSAYRDSGANVLTF
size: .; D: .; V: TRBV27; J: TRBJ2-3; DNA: TGTGCCAGCAGTTCCGTCCCGGGAGTGGATACGCAGTATTTT; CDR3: CASSSVPGVDTQYF
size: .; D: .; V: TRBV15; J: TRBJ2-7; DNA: TGTGCCACCAGCAGAGATCAGGGCGGTACCTACGAGCAGTACTTC; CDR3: CATSRDQGGTYEQYF
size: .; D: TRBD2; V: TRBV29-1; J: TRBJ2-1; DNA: TGCAGCGCTTCCCTAGCGGGTCATGAGCAGTTCTTC; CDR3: CSASLAGHEQFF
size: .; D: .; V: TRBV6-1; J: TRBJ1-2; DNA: TGTGCCAGCAGTGAAGGGGTCAGGGGATCCCATGGCTACACCTTC; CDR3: CASSEGVRGSHGYTF
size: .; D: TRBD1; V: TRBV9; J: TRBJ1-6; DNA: TGTGCCAGCAGCGGGACGGACAGGGCGACACCCCTCCACTTT; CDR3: CASSGTDRATPLHF
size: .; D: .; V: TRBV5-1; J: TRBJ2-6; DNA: TGCGCCAGCAGCGGCGAGGTACCCTCTGGGGCCAACGTCCTGACTTTC; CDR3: CASSGEVPSGANVLTF
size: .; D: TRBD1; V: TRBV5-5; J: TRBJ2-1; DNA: TGTGCCAGCAGCTTCAGGGGGCAATCCTACAATGAGCAGTTCTTC; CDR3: CASSFRGQSYNEQFF
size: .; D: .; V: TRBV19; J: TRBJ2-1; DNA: TGTGCCAGTAGAAGCGGTCGCTCCTACAATGAGCAGTTCTTC; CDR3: CASRSGRSYNEQFF
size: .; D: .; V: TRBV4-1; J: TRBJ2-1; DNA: TGCGCCAGCAGCCAAGATCCGCTCAGCAGGGAGCAGTTCTTC; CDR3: CASSQDPLSREQFF
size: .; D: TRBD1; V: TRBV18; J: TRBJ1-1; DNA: TGTGCCAGCTCACCCGACAGCGGGACAGGGTATCGGGGCACTGAAGCTTTCTTT; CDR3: CASSPDSGTGYRGTEAFF
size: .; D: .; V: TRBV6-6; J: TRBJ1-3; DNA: TGTGCCAGCAGTTACCGTACAGGGACTGGAAACACCATATATTTT; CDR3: CASSYRTGTGNTIYF
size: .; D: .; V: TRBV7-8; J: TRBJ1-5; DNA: TGTGCCAGCAGCTTGGGGCAGGGGAGCAATCAGCCCCAGCATTTT; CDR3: CASSLGQGSNQPQHF
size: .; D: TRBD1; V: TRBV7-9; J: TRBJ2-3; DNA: TGTGCCAGCAGCTCCCGGGACAGGGTTGGTACGCAGTATTTT; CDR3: CASSSRDRVGTQYF
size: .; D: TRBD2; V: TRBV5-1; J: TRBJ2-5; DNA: TGCGCCAGCAGCCTAGGGACTAGCGGGACGGTCCAAGAGACCCAGTACTTC; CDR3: CASSLGTSGTVQETQYF
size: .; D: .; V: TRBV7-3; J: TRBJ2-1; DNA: TGTGCCAGCAGCACCCCACTAGCCTTTGAGCAGTTCTTC; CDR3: CASSTPLAFEQFF
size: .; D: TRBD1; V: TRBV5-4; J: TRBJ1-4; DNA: TGTGCCAGCAGCCCCGGACAGGGGAGGGTGGAAAAACTGTTTTTT; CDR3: CASSPGQGRVEKLFF
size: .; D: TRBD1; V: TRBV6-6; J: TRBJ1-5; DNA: TGTGCCAGCAGCAGGGGGCGGGGAAGCAATCAGCCCCAGCATTTT; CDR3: CASSRGRGSNQPQHF
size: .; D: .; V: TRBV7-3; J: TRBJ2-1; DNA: TGTGCCAGCAGCTCCAGCGTATACAATGAGCAGTTCTTC; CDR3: CASSSSVYNEQFF
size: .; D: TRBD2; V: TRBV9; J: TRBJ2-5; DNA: TGTGCCAGCAGCCCCGGAGGGACTAGCGGACCCTCAGAGACCCAGTACTTC; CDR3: CASSPGGTSGPSETQYF
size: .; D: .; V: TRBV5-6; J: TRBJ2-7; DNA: TGTGCCAGCAGCACGGACATCCCCTACGAGCAGTACTTC; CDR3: CASSTDIPYEQYF
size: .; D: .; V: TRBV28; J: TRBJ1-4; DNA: TGTGCCAGCAGTAGCGGGGGCGAAGCTAATGAAAAACTGTTTTTT; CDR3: CASSSGGEANEKLFF
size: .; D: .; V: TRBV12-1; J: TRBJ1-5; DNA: TGTGCCAGCAGCTTTCTCCCGGTACGCAATCAGCCCCAGCATTTT; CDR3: CASSFLPVRNQPQHF
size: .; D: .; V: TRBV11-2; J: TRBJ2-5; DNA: TGTGCCAGCAGCAATTACAGGGCTGAGACCCAGTACTTC; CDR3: CASSNYRAETQYF
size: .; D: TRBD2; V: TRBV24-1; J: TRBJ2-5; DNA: TGTGCCACCAGTGATCCCCGGGGAGCGGGAGGACAGACCCAGTACTTC; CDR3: CATSDPRGAGGQTQYF